The sequence of this T cell receptor (beta chain) was determined in a study of early T cells in non-severe SARS-CoV-2 infection. Unique molecular identifiers were added to individual cDNA molecules. TCRdb processed the 5' RACE reads anew with MiXCR; each CDR3 protein has one entry. The table includes 55,000 or so distinct CDR3 sequences, 6.2% detected once. This CDR3 is 15 amino acids long. Germline CDR1 and CDR2: LGHNT and FRNRAP. V gave up 3 bases and J gave up 1 base; unmatched junction bases: 4. In its sample, this clonotype was seen many times. The chain links TRBV12-5 to TRBJ2-3, with TRBD2 matching over 7 bases. This clonotype was sampled from an adult who was a healthcare worker with PCR-confirmed SARS-CoV-2 infection or an uninfected control (not recorded which). The sequenced material came from whole blood. CDR3 DNA: TGTGCTAGTGGTTTCGGTCTAGCGGGCACAGATACGCAGTATTTT. It is translated as CASGFGLAGTDTQYF. Looking up the rest from reference TRBV12-5 and TRBJ2-3 gives the full variable domain: DARVTQTPRHKVTEMGQEVTMRCQPILGHNTVFWYRQTMMQGLELLAYFRNRAPLDDSGMPKDRFSAEMPDATLATLKIQPSEPRDSAVYFCASGFGLAGTDTQYFGPGTRLTVL.